The 14 T cell receptor beta chains below come from one sample, sequenced in a study of shared clonotypes between healthy human individuals. Sequenced by immunoSEQ multiplex PCR; TCRdb stores in-frame clones only, minus some. The sample lists around 2.5 million clones, 93% occurring once. Sequences were obtained from naive CD4+ T cells from PBMCs. Subset noted: CD45RA+ positively selected. The receptors derive from a young man in good health. Some clones in this sample may be carry-over from other donors' samples.

The chain employs TRBV18 and TRBJ1-2, with 9 bases identical to TRBD1. Germline V lookup: CDR1 KGHSH, CDR2 LQKENI. The length of the CDR3 is 15 residues. V lost 2 bases to trimming and J lost 7 bases; unmatched junction nucleotides: 8. CDR3 DNA: TGTGCCAGCTCACCATTGACAGGGGGGGACTCTGGCTACACCTTC. Its protein is CASSPLTGGDSGYTF.

The rearrangement links TRBV18 to TRBJ2-7; the D gene could be TRBD1 or TRBD2 (5 bases each). Germline loops: CDR1 KGHSH, CDR2 LQKENI. This CDR3 comprises 14 residues. V was clipped by 6 bases and J by 6 bases, with 18 bases between them. CDR3 amino acids: CASSQGTGLIEQYF. The CDR3 region has the DNA TGTGCCAGCTCCCAAGGGACCGGTCTGATCGAGCAGTACTTC.

CDR3: CASSSVQGSREETQYF. CDR3 coding DNA: TGTGCCAGCAGCTCAGTCCAGGGATCGAGAGAAGAGACCCAGTACTTC. The V and J genes are TRBV7-7 and TRBJ2-5; D possibly corresponds to TRBD1 (5 bases). CDR3 size: 16 residues. Germline CDR1 and CDR2: SSHAT and FNYEAQ (reference sequence). Trimming removed 4 bases from V and 3 bases from J, with 18 bases in between.

To note about this clone: An end of the junction differs from the germline gene, which may be a read error. The chain couples TRBV18 to TRBJ1-1; D is unclear. Germline-derived CDR1 and CDR2 are KGHSH and LQKENI. This CDR3 has 12 amino acids. CDR3 DNA: TGTGCCAGCTCACCCACAAACATTGAAGCTTTCTTT. It encodes CASSPTNIEAFF.

This clone was recorded only once. The rearrangement joins TRBV7-2 to TRBJ2-1; TRBD2 might be the D (6 bases). This CDR3 region has 14 residues. V was trimmed by 10 bases and J by 3 bases, leaving 16 bases between them. Per the germline V gene, CDR1 is SGHTA and CDR2 is FQGNSA. CDR3 loop: CATSRLGVYNEQFF. CDR3 in DNA: TGTGCCACTTCCCGACTAGGAGTCTACAATGAGCAGTTCTTC.

As regards this clone: The same CDR3 arises from other DNA sequences in this sample as well. The CDR3 DNA reads as TGTGCCAGCAGCTTAGGGCAGGGGGATGGCTACACCTTC. The encoded protein is CASSLGQGDGYTF. This chain joins TRBV7-2 and TRBJ1-2; 7 nucleotides agree with TRBD1. Trimming at V came to 1 base and at J to 6 bases, leaving 2 bases not matched to a gene. CDR3 length equals 13 residues. Germline V lookup: CDR1 SGHTA, CDR2 FQGNSA.

CDR3 in DNA: TGTGCCAGCAGCTCCCAGTCGCGGGGCGACCAAGAGACCCAGTACTTC. It specifies CASSSQSRGDQETQYF. The gene calls are TRBV7-9 and TRBJ2-5, with D maybe TRBD2 (6 bases). Deletions cut 4 bases from V and 0 bases from J, with 15 bases between. The germline gives CDR1 SEHNR, CDR2 FQNEAQ (reference sequence). CDR3 length: 16 residues.

This chain links TRBV2 with TRBJ1-2; unclear D gene. Trimming took off 8 bases at V and 4 bases at J, with 8 bases between the two ends. The CDR3 consists of 11 residues. Germline values: CDR1 SNHLY, CDR2 FYNNEI. This chain's CDR3 is CASGQSYGYTF. The CDR3, as DNA: TGTGCCAGCGGTCAGAGCTATGGCTACACCTTC.

The V and J genes are TRBV11-2 and TRBJ2-1; TRBD2 matches 8 bases. The CDR3 contains 16 residues. The V segment lost 4 bases and the J segment 0 bases; nucleotides outside the gene matches: 5. Germline V gene sequence: CDR1 SGHAT, CDR2 FQNNGV. CDR3 amino acids: CASSSTGTSSYNEQFF. The DNA of the CDR3 is TGTGCCAGCAGCTCAACCGGGACTAGCTCCTACAATGAGCAGTTCTTC. Filled out from reference TRBV11-2 and TRBJ2-1, the complete variable domain reads EAGVAQSPRYKIIEKRQSVAFWCNPISGHATLYWYQQILGQGPKLLIQFQNNGVVDDSQLPKDRFSAERLKGVDSTLKIQPAKLEDSAVYLCASSSTGTSSYNEQFFGPGTRLTVL.

The chain uses TRBV9 and TRBJ2-3, with D perhaps TRBD2 (5 bases). The CDR3 sequence is 15 residues long. V lost 0 bases to trimming and J lost 2 bases, with 10 bases between them. Germline lookup yields CDR1 SGDLS and CDR2 YYNGEE. The DNA of the CDR3 is TGTGCCAGCAGCGTAGGTCCCGGACTCACAGATACGCAGTATTTT. It yields the protein CASSVGPGLTDTQYF.

This chain connects TRBV2 to TRBJ2-1; 10 bases line up with TRBD2. Unmatched junction bases numbered 7, after V lost 6 bases and J lost 8 bases. Germline V CDR1 and CDR2: SNHLY, FYNNEI. CDR3 size: 14 residues. The CDR3 protein is CASSLAGVFDEQFF. The CDR3 coding sequence is TGTGCCAGCAGCCTAGCGGGAGTGTTCGATGAGCAGTTCTTC.

About this clone itself: Other DNA sequences in this sample translate to the same CDR3. The rearrangement uses TRBV7-2 and TRBJ1-5; D is ambiguous. The germline V gene has CDR1 SGHTA and CDR2 FQGNSA. V was shortened by 5 bases and J by 4 bases, with 15 bases between the two germline ends. The CDR3 consists of 15 residues. CDR3: CASSPRTGGNQPQHF. DNA of the CDR3: TGTGCCAGCAGCCCTAGGACGGGTGGGAATCAGCCCCAGCATTTT.

A remark on this clone: The same CDR3 is also encoded by other DNA sequences in this sample. The V call is TRBV9, the J call TRBJ1-1; D possibly corresponds to TRBD1 (5 bases). CDR1 SGDLS and CDR2 YYNGEE come from the germline V gene. V lost 0 bases and J lost 4, with 10 bases in between. The CDR3 is 14 residues long. CDR3 sequence: CASSVDPQGTEAFF. For the CDR3, the DNA is TGTGCCAGCAGCGTAGACCCCCAGGGCACTGAAGCTTTCTTT.

The chain is built from TRBV7-2 and TRBJ2-1; D is tentatively TRBD1 or TRBD2 (6 bases each). V was trimmed by 1 base and J by 8 bases, leaving 15 bases between them. CDR1 and CDR2 from the germline V gene are SGHTA and FQGNSA. The CDR3 runs to 15 residues. The CDR3 DNA sequence: TGTGCCAGCAGCTTAGGACTAGAGGGGGTCGATGAGCAGTTCTTC. This gives the protein CASSLGLEGVDEQFF. Full variable domain (missing parts from reference TRBV7-2 and TRBJ2-1): GAGVSQSPSNKVTEKGKDVELRCDPISGHTALYWYRQSLGQGLEFLIYFQGNSAPDKSGLPSDRFSAERTGGSVSTLTIQRTQQEDSAVYLCASSLGLEGVDEQFFGPGTRLTVL.